This TCR beta chain is drawn from a study of cytotoxic CD8 clonotypes in ibrutinib-treated CLL (dated by TCRdb to about 2021). For the study in its entirety: In this cohort, around 14 patients were treatment-naive and ten to eleven were relapsed/refractory, while roughly 18 had unmutated IGHV. Response samples were obtained after a median of approximately twelve months of treatment, with a range of about 6 to 36 months. Responses were partial in around 25 patients and complete in 2; after median approximately 5.5 years follow-up, about 14 stayed in remission and approximately twelve progressed. Of the approximately 86 people in the trial, 26 had longitudinal samples available. On average, each sample had about 260,000 productive templates and roughly 95,000 productive rearrangements. All remission and progressive disease samples were collected while patients were still receiving ibrutinib. Cryopreserved peripheral blood mononuclear cells were collected at three points: before therapy, at response, and at either sustained remission or disease progression. Findings and caveats that apply to the study as a whole: Sampling times were not matched between patients in sustained remission and patients whose disease was progressing, and lymph node repertoires were not examined. Public clonotypes were rare and either shrank or stayed stable during treatment, and the rise in clonality at ibrutinib response reflected expansion of private clonotypes. At baseline, clonality was higher than in age-matched healthy donors and showed a strong correlation with circulating CD8+ T-cell counts. An increase in clonality was observed at ibrutinib response, with clonality remaining stable during sustained remission and falling back toward baseline at progression.

For TCR beta library preparation, 1.5 to 2 micrograms of genomic DNA was extracted from cryopreserved PBMCs. Longitudinal blood samples from CLL patients receiving ibrutinib monotherapy were subjected to high-throughput TCR beta sequencing. The patients were enrolled in a single-center, open-label phase 2 trial of ibrutinib monotherapy. The goal of deep resolution MiSeq sequencing was a depth between 1 in 1 million and 1 in 200,000 T cells, and coverage averaged 10x per clonotype. The immunoSEQ hsTCRB Kit was used to generate the TCR beta libraries. The authors processed their data as follows. ImmunoSEQ Data Assistant and ImmunoSEQ Analyzer were used for data analysis, and V, D and J genes were assigned according to IMGT definitions. Clonality was computed as one minus normalized Shannon entropy of productive rearrangement frequencies, ranging from 0 to 1. Only overrepresented clonotypes making up at least 0.05% of the repertoire of each patient were included in the public clonotype analysis. Repertoires from 10 to 15 age-matched healthy donors in immuneACCESS were used as clonality controls. The immuneACCESS repertoire file appears here via TCRdb, limited to in-frame rearrangements. These files lack a portion of the clones; in checked studies, under half of the deficit traces to unresolved V genes, and the cause of the others is not known. V and J calls and clone size are copied from that table; D and trimming were computed from the DNA. The sample profile shows about 140,000 clones; 80% of them were found once. About 7.6% of the sample goes to the ten largest clones.

There are a few counts of this clone. There is no known antigen for this receptor. Per-nucleotide qualities are absent, and no much larger clonotype sits a single base away. The receptor was derived from a human donor with chronic lymphocytic leukemia. The material was PBMCs, obtained after 36 months of ibrutinib treatment.

CDR3 region: CASRRGSSGNTIYF. The nucleotides read TGTGCCAGTAGGCGGGGTTCCTCTGGAAACACCATATATTTT. The rearrangement joined TRBV19 to TRBJ1-3, with no confidently assigned D gene. From cysteine to phenylalanine, the CDR3 is 14 amino acids long. The only DNA kept is the CDR3, 42 bases in frame from the first base. CDR1 is given as LNHDA and CDR2 as SQIVND, both from the germline V gene (reference sequence). V sheds 6 bases and J sheds 0 bases, leaving 9 bases between their ends.